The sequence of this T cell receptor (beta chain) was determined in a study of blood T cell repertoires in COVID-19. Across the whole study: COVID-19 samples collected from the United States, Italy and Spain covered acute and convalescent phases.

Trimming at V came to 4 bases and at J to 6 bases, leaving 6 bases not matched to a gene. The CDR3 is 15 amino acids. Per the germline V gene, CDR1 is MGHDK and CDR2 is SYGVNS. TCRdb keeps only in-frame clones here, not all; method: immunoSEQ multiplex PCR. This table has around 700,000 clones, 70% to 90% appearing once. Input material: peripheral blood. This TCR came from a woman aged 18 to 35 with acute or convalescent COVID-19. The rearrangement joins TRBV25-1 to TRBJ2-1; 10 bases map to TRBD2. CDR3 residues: CASSGQRGGANEQFF. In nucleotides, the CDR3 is TGTGCCAGCAGTGGTCAGCGGGGGGGCGCCAATGAGCAGTTCTTC.